The rows below give T cell receptor beta chains drawn from one sample of a study of tumor and adjacent non-tumor tissue in lung cancer. TCRdb called the multiplex PCR reads again in MiXCR, with one record for every CDR3 protein. The sample lists 75,000 to 80,000 distinct CDR3 sequences; roughly 80% were seen once. Sequencing was carried out using lung tumor tissue. The source of these receptors is a woman between 45 and 60 years old with non-small cell lung cancer. CDR3s leave out the opening cysteine and the closing phenylalanine or tryptophan. Each record gives: D gene, V gene, CDR3 protein. D genes are given only for firm matches.

>TRBD1|TRBV4-1
ASNQDPLIPGQASTDTQY
>-|TRBV11-2
ASSSTFPRGALY
>-|TRBV29-1
SVVLSLLGGYEQY
>TRBD2|TRBV6-2/TRBV6-3
TSSYTVAGDGEVL
>-|TRBV4-1
ASSQVWDIIFQAQH
>-|TRBV4-3
ASNQIYGTYTDTHY
>TRBD1|TRBV12-3/TRBV12-4
ASSLSGQGRNTIY
>-|TRBV4-1
ASSQGPRESDNEQF
>-|TRBV6-6
ASSFRTAGNQAQH
>-|TRBV20-1
SVRDSSHPGYNEQF
>-|TRBV11-2
ANSLSPSPSYEQY
>TRBD2|TRBV28
ACGLAGRNEHY
>TRBD1|TRBV11-2
ASSQKGGIDGYT
>TRBD2|TRBV29-1
SAPTSCVSYNEQF
>-|TRBV6-2/TRBV6-3
ANNSRIADNNEQF
>-|TRBV20-1
SAHEIDGGHGYT
>TRBD2|TRBV20-1
SARDLAGGPGKTQH
>TRBD2|TRBV29-1
SVAIPGLAGGGEQF
>TRBD2|TRBV6-1
ASSEAGGGVQETQY
>TRBD2|TRBV29-1
SAGLVTETQY
>TRBD1|TRBV5-4
ASSLSSRGYQETQY
>-|TRBV20-1
SAREDAFGQAFGGDLL
>-|TRBV28
ANSSLRVRGSPLH
>TRBD2|TRBV20-1
STRPRLALGDEQF
>-|TRBV10-3
AINEGTTSTDTPY
>-|TRBV4-1
ANSQANRNGQETQY
>-|TRBV7-8
AISLGFYEQY
>TRBD2|TRBV29-1
SVEDLMSGEGNREAQY